Following are 25 T cell receptor beta chains from one sample sequenced in a study of blood T cell repertoires in COVID-19. Clones were read by immunoSEQ multiplex PCR, and TCRdb kept only the in-frame ones, dropping some. The sample includes tens of thousands of clones, around 90% of them seen just once. The sequenced sample was peripheral blood. Source of these receptors: a woman between 65 and 79 years old with acute or convalescent COVID-19.

V is TRBV18 and J is TRBJ2-7; 8 nucleotides line up with TRBD1. The V segment lost 2 bases and the J segment 2 bases; nucleotides outside the gene matches: 2. Per the germline V gene, CDR1 is KGHSH and CDR2 is LQKENI. CDR3 size: 14 residues. This chain's CDR3 is CASSPGTGTYEQYF. In DNA, the CDR3 is TGTGCCAGCTCACCAGGGACAGGTACCTACGAGCAGTACTTC.

The chain carries TRBV11-2 and TRBJ2-3, with 9 bases lining up with TRBD1. The CDR3 length is 15 residues. Germline-derived CDR1 and CDR2 are SGHAT and FQNNGV. The V gene end was trimmed by 5 bases and the J gene end by 2 bases; junction bases not matched to a gene: 5. The CDR3 is CASSPGDRVTDTQYF. CDR3 in DNA: TGTGCCAGCAGCCCGGGGGACAGGGTCACAGATACGCAGTATTTT.

This clone was observed a single time. CDR3 sequence reads: CASSESGGALEQYF. The CDR3 nucleotides are TGTGCCAGCAGCGAGAGCGGGGGGGCATTGGAGCAGTACTTC. The chain combines TRBV7-3 with TRBJ2-7; 10 nucleotides agree with TRBD2. CDR3 length: 14 residues. The germline CDR1 and CDR2 sequences are SGHTA and FQGTGA. Unmatched junction bases numbered 8, after V lost 5 bases and J lost 7 bases.

By share of the sample, this clone is medium-sized. The chain carries TRBV7-9 and TRBJ1-4; TRBD1 agrees at 7 bases. This CDR3 is 15 amino acids long. With V trimmed by 5 bases and J by 6 bases, 9 bases remained unmatched. Germline loops: CDR1 SEHNR, CDR2 FQNEAQ (reference sequence). CDR3 sequence (DNA): TGTGCCAGCAGCCAGCGACAGGGAAGGGATGAAAAACTGTTTTTT. Amino acids: CASSQRQGRDEKLFF.

The rearrangement links TRBV11-2 to TRBJ2-7; 7 positions agree with TRBD1. Germline V CDR1 and CDR2: SGHAT, FQNNGV. J gave up 3 bases and V 5 bases, and 13 bases lay outside the gene matches. The CDR3 consists of 16 residues. CDR3 nucleotide sequence: TGTGCCAGCAGCACAATGACGACAGGGATAATCTACGAGCAGTACTTC. Protein product: CASSTMTTGIIYEQYF.

The chain joins TRBV28 to TRBJ1-2; 9 bases line up with TRBD1. This CDR3 region has 13 residues. V lost 7 bases, J lost 7 bases, and 7 bases stayed unmatched. CDR1 is MDHEN, CDR2 SYDVKM, per germline. The DNA of the CDR3 is TGTGCCAGCATTACAGGGGGCGCCCCTGGCTACACCTTC. It encodes CASITGGAPGYTF.

This chain uses TRBV2 with TRBJ1-4, with 10 bases aligning to TRBD1. The germline V gene encodes CDR1 SNHLY and CDR2 FYNNEI. Germline trimming cut 5 bases from V and 4 bases from J; bases unmatched to any gene: 1. This CDR3 contains 14 residues. This CDR3 reads CASSRTGGNEKLFF. In nucleotides, the CDR3 is TGTGCCAGCAGTCGGACAGGGGGTAATGAAAAACTGTTTTTT.

The gene calls are TRBV7-3 and TRBJ2-1; 12 bases agree with TRBD2. Germline V gives CDR1 SGHTA, CDR2 FQGTGA. The CDR3 consists of 18 residues. Unmatched junction bases numbered 7, after V lost 4 bases and J lost 0 bases. For the CDR3, the DNA is TGTGCCAGCAGCTCGTGGACTAGCGGGAACAGCTCCTACAATGAGCAGTTCTTC. Amino acids: CASSSWTSGNSSYNEQFF.

The V call is TRBV6-6, the J call TRBJ2-1; 9 positions agree with TRBD2. Germline V lookup: CDR1 MNHNY, CDR2 SVGAGI (reference sequence). The CDR3 totals 15 residues. V trimming: 2 bases; J trimming: 7 bases; junction bases outside the gene matches: 6. CDR3 loop: CASSYAGGALNEQFF. The CDR3 nucleotides are TGTGCCAGCAGTTACGCGGGAGGGGCCCTGAATGAGCAGTTCTTC.

The chain employs TRBV15 and TRBJ2-1; D remains ambiguous. The CDR3 is 11 amino acids. Germline lookup yields CDR1 LNHNV and CDR2 YYDKDF (reference sequence). V dropped 1 base and J dropped 13 bases, with 8 bases sitting between them. The CDR3 region has the DNA TGTGCCACCAGCAGAGTTGAGAAACAGTTCTTC. This gives the protein CATSRVEKQFF. Full variable domain (missing parts from reference TRBV15 and TRBJ2-1): DAMVIQNPRYQVTQFGKPVTLSCSQTLNHNVMYWYQQKSSQAPKLLFHYYDKDFNNEADTPDNFQSRRPNTSFCFLDIRSPGLGDTAMYLCATSRVEKQFFGPGTRLTVL.

The chain is built from TRBV6-5 and TRBJ1-5; D is undetermined. Trimming pared 6 bases from V and 7 bases from J, leaving 13 bases between. The CDR3 has 13 residues. Germline assignment: CDR1 MNHEY and CDR2 SVGAGI. The chain's CDR3 is CASSSSVVQPQHF. The CDR3 DNA reads TGTGCCAGCAGCTCCTCAGTGGTCCAGCCCCAGCATTTT.

This clone was counted a few times. The gene calls are TRBV3-1 (or the pseudogene TRBV3-2) and TRBJ1-4; unclear D gene. The CDR3 length is 16 residues. Trimming pared 0 bases from V and 7 bases from J, leaving 15 bases between. Germline values: CDR1 LGHDT, CDR2 YNNKEL (reference sequence). DNA for the CDR3: TGTGCCAGCAGCCAAGATCCGAGGAGACTTGGTGAAAAACTGTTTTTT. It translates to CASSQDPRRLGEKLFF.

The rearrangement joins TRBV7-9 to TRBJ1-6; 10 bases line up with TRBD1. The length of the CDR3 is 15 residues. V shed 2 bases, J shed 10 bases, and the junction held 5 bases outside the gene matches. Germline loops: CDR1 SEHNR, CDR2 FQNEAQ (reference sequence). The CDR3 region has the DNA TGTGCCAGCAGCTTACCAGGGACAGGGGACTCACCCCTCCACTTT. As protein: CASSLPGTGDSPLHF.

The chain uses TRBV7-8 and TRBJ1-2; the D gene is possibly TRBD1 (6 bases). Trimming removed 5 bases at V and 4 bases at J, with 17 bases between. In germline, CDR1 is SGHVS, CDR2 FQNEAQ. The CDR3 is 15 amino acids. CDR3 sequence: CASSPWTVSGYGYTF. The CDR3 DNA reads TGTGCCAGCAGCCCATGGACAGTATCCGGCTATGGCTACACCTTC. The whole variable domain, remainder taken from reference TRBV7-8 and TRBJ1-2, is GAGVSQSPRYKVAKRGQDVALRCDPISGHVSLFWYQQALGQGPEFLTYFQNEAQLDKSGLPSDRFFAERPEGSVSTLKIQRTQQEDSAVYLCASSPWTVSGYGYTFGSGTRLTVV.

CDR3 loop: CASRDRLYEQYF. The CDR3 region has the DNA TGCGCCAGCCGGGACAGACTCTACGAGCAGTACTTC. The chain recombines TRBV10-2 with TRBJ2-7; 7 bases line up with TRBD1. Germline V lookup: CDR1 WSHSY, CDR2 SAAADI. The junction had 4 bases not matched to a gene; V was cut back by 8 bases and J by 3 bases. The CDR3 sequence is 12 residues long.

This clone was recorded a few times. The rearrangement uses TRBV2 and TRBJ2-7, with 9 positions matching TRBD1. This CDR3 spans 15 amino acids. The ends lost 4 bases at V and 2 bases at J; junction bases unmatched: 6. CDR1 SNHLY and CDR2 FYNNEI come from the germline V gene. The CDR3 bases are TGTGCCAGCAGTGTAGACAGGGGGTTCGCCTACGAGCAGTACTTC. Translating gives CASSVDRGFAYEQYF.

The gene calls are TRBV3-1 (or the pseudogene TRBV3-2) and TRBJ2-3, with D tentatively TRBD1 (5 bases). The V gene lost 1 base and the J gene lost 2 bases, with 7 bases spanning the gap. The CDR3 extends over 14 amino acids. Germline V gene data show CDR1 as LGHDT and CDR2 as YNNKEL (reference sequence). CDR3 sequence (DNA): TGTGCCAGCAGCCAAGGACAGTACACAGATACGCAGTATTTT. Residues: CASSQGQYTDTQYF.

V gene TRBV27 combines with J gene TRBJ2-7; perhaps TRBD1 as D (6 bases). Between the trimmed V and J ends, which lost 6 bases and 5 bases, there was a span of 29 bases. This CDR3 spans 18 amino acids. Germline V CDR1 and CDR2: MNHEY, SMNVEV (reference sequence). The CDR3 loop is CASRANRKQSRDKDEQYF. The CDR3, as DNA: TGTGCCAGCAGGGCCAACAGAAAACAGTCGAGGGACAAGGACGAGCAGTACTTC.

The chain couples TRBV11-1 to TRBJ2-2; D is possibly TRBD2 (5 bases). The CDR3 extends over 14 amino acids. The germline CDR1 and CDR2 sequences are SGHAT and FQDESV (reference sequence). V lost 3 bases and J 5 bases, leaving 10 bases between the germline ends. CDR3 amino acids: CASSFNGETGELFF. The CDR3 DNA reads TGTGCCAGCAGCTTTAACGGGGAAACCGGGGAGCTGTTTTTT.

The chain uses TRBV6-2 or TRBV6-3 and TRBJ2-7; 7 bases agree with TRBD2. Germline V gives CDR1 MNHEY, CDR2 SVGEGT. The V gene end was trimmed by 4 bases and the J gene end by 1 base; junction bases not matched to a gene: 19. The CDR3 has 19 amino acids. CDR3 region: CASSSSRPTAGKISYEQYF. The CDR3, as DNA: TGTGCCAGCAGTTCCTCGCGACCAACAGCGGGGAAGATTTCCTACGAGCAGTACTTC.

The chain couples TRBV21-1 to TRBJ1-1; TRBD1, the D gene given by the table, was not confirmed from the DNA. TRBV21-1 is a documented pseudogene. This CDR3 spans 15 amino acids. CDR3 loop: CASSKAVTINTEAFF. CDR3 sequence (DNA): TGTGCCAGCAGCAAAGCTGTCACAATAAACACTGAAGCTTTCTTT.

This clone was picked up a small number of times. The identical CDR3 is also encoded by other nucleotide sequences in the sample. The chain carries TRBV6-5 and TRBJ2-3, with D uncertain. V lost 3 bases and J 1 base, leaving 8 bases between the germline ends. CDR1 and CDR2 (germline): MNHEY, SVGAGI. CDR3 length equals 14 residues. CDR3 DNA sequence: TGTGCCAGCAGTTATGGTCAGGGCACAGATACGCAGTATTTT. Translated: CASSYGQGTDTQYF.

The chain links TRBV9 to TRBJ2-1; TRBD2 matches at 14 bases. V was clipped by 2 bases and J by 0 bases; unmatched bases: 4. The CDR3 runs to 18 residues. The germline CDR1 and CDR2 sequences are SGDLS and YYNGEE. CDR3: CASSVGTSGRPSYNEQFF. The CDR3 DNA follows: TGTGCCAGCAGCGTGGGGACTAGCGGGAGACCCTCCTACAATGAGCAGTTCTTC.

The chain is built from TRBV7-9 and TRBJ1-1, with D maybe TRBD1 (5 bases). The CDR3 runs 14 residues. The V gene lost 3 bases and the J gene lost 4 bases, with 12 bases spanning the gap. From germline, CDR1 is SEHNR and CDR2 FQNEAQ (reference sequence). The DNA of the CDR3 is TGTGCCAGCAGCTTCTCCTCAGGGTTCACTGAAGCTTTCTTT. Amino acids: CASSFSSGFTEAFF.

This clone occurred once. This sequence joins TRBV9 and TRBJ2-5; 7 bases agree with TRBD2. The CDR3 is made up of 16 amino acids. V shed 1 base, J shed 2 bases, and the junction held 8 bases outside the gene matches. CDR1 and CDR2 from the germline V gene are SGDLS and YYNGEE. The CDR3 reads CASSVSSGLTQETQYF. Here the CDR3 DNA reads TGTGCCAGCAGCGTATCCTCGGGACTAACACAAGAGACCCAGTACTTC.